This T cell receptor beta chain was observed in a study of T cell responses to AZD1222 COVID-19 vaccine. Study-wide findings and caveats: Researchers report vaccine-associated CD4 TCRs spanning spike, with dominance at 160-218 and 743-854. Repertoires in all cases were sampled only once the peak T cell response had passed. Clonal diversity was possibly underestimated, and the donors were mostly white British, with more females.

With V trimmed by 8 bases and J by 0 bases, 0 bases remained unmatched. Germline V gene lookup returns CDR1 MGHDK and CDR2 SYGVNS. The CDR3 contains 13 residues. This table comes from immunoSEQ multiplex PCR, and its TCRdb copy is limited to in-frame clones, with some not included. Of about 100,000 clones detected, around 87% appear once; the ten largest clones hold under 4.5%. This clone was seen a few times. Its matching antigen is unknown. This TCR was recovered from an adult in good health. The chain carries TRBV25-1 and TRBJ2-2; TRBD2 agrees at 7 bases. This specimen was peripheral blood, taken on day 0 of MenACWY control vaccination. CDR3 sequence: CASGRANTGELFF. In DNA, the CDR3 is TGTGCCAGCGGGAGGGCGAACACCGGGGAGCTGTTTTTT. The full variable domain, with the rest looked up from reference TRBV25-1 and TRBJ2-2, is EADIYQTPRYLVIGTGKKITLECSQTMGHDKMYWYQQDPGMELHLIHYSYGVNSTEKGDLSSESTVSRIRTEHFPLTLESARPSHTSQYLCASGRANTGELFFGEGSRLTVL.